The 31 T cell receptor beta chains presented below share a single source sample, sequenced in a study of blood T cells in healthy people across ages. Together with a sample-barcoded 5' primer, a J-beta primer mix was included in a second PCR lasting about 6 to 11 cycles. MiXCR, run by TCRdb on the 5' RACE reads, gives a single entry per CDR3 protein. The sample yields roughly 1.5 million distinct CDR3 sequences, roughly two fifths seen once. The sample taken for sequencing was blood. These receptors were collected from a woman in her late teens or twenties in good health.

The V gene is TRBV2, the J gene TRBJ2-5, with 8 bases identical to TRBD1. The end of the DNA fits TRBJ2-7 better, so the J call may be wrong. This CDR3 region has 15 residues. Germline loops: CDR1 SNHLY, CDR2 FYNNEI. The CDR3 coding sequence is TGTGCCAGCAGTGAAGACAGGGGGGTTCTGAACGAGCAGTACTTC. Amino acids: CASSEDRGVLNEQYF.

The V gene is TRBV12-3 or TRBV12-4, the J gene TRBJ1-5; perhaps TRBD1 as D (5 bases). The CDR3 sequence is 13 residues long. V was cut by 6 bases and J by 7 bases, with 13 bases left in between. CDR3 sequence (DNA): TGTGCCAGCAGATGGGGCCCCCGACAGCCCCAGCATTTT. It is translated as CASRWGPRQPQHF.

The table lists this clonotype with a few counts. This chain joins TRBV4-3 and TRBJ2-1; D might be TRBD2 (5 bases). Germline V lookup: CDR1 LGHNA, CDR2 YSLEER. The CDR3 loop spans 17 amino acids. Trimming stripped 0 bases from V and 1 base from J, with 13 bases between. CDR3 DNA: TGCGCCAGCAGCCAAGACCGTTCGGGAACATCCTACAATGAGCAGTTCTTC. Translating gives CASSQDRSGTSYNEQFF.

The chain has TRBV20-1 and TRBJ1-1, with a tentative D call TRBD1 (6 bases). Germline V gives CDR1 DFQATT, CDR2 SNEGSKA (reference sequence). The V end was cut by 6 bases, the J end by 4 bases, with 21 bases between. CDR3 size: 15 residues. CDR3 sequence: CSAPSPGQGSTEAFF. CDR3 nucleotides: TGCAGTGCCCCATCACCCGGCCAGGGGAGCACTGAAGCTTTCTTT.

CDR3 sequence (DNA): TGTGCCAGCAAGTCCGCGGGAGTGTGCGAGCAGTACTTC. It encodes CASKSAGVCEQYF. The rearrangement joins TRBV3-1 to TRBJ2-4; TRBD2 matches 7 bases. The better agreement between TRBJ2-7 and the DNA end casts doubt on the J call. Germline assignment: CDR1 LGHDT and CDR2 YNNKEL (reference sequence). The CDR3 totals 13 residues.

This clonotype was seen just once. The genes are TRBV20-1 and TRBJ2-7; D might be TRBD2 (5 bases). This CDR3 comprises 13 residues. The germline gives CDR1 DFQATT, CDR2 SNEGSKA (reference sequence). V shed 3 bases and J shed 7 bases, with 16 bases lying between them. The CDR3, as DNA: TGCAGTGCTAGGGGAGCTCTCTACAATGAGCAGTACTTC. Residues: CSARGALYNEQYF.

Turning to this clonotype: The junction shows a germline mismatch at one end, possibly a read error. The chain couples TRBV20-1 to TRBJ2-1; 9 bases match TRBD2. CDR1 is DFQATT, CDR2 SNEGSKA, per germline (reference sequence). The CDR3 covers 12 residues. The CDR3 region has the DNA TGCAGTGGGACTAGCGACCTAAATGGGCAGTTCTTC. This codes for CSGTSDLNGQFF.

This chain's CDR3 is CASSSTGGVDGYTF. CDR3 sequence (DNA): TGTGCCAGCAGCTCGACCGGGGGGGTAGATGGCTACACCTTC. This chain links TRBV11-2 with TRBJ1-2, with D possibly being TRBD1 (5 bases). Between the trimmed V and J ends, which lost 4 bases and 6 bases, there was a span of 15 bases. The CDR3 has 14 amino acids. Germline V gene sequence: CDR1 SGHAT, CDR2 FQNNGV.

CDR3: CASSTPGTGSKNIQYF. The CDR3 DNA follows: TGTGCCAGCAGTACCCCTGGGACAGGGTCCAAAAACATTCAGTACTTC. This chain uses TRBV2 with TRBJ2-4; 9 nucleotides agree with TRBD1. Germline V CDR1 and CDR2: SNHLY, FYNNEI. V trimming: 5 bases; J trimming: 2 bases; junction bases outside the gene matches: 7. This CDR3 region has 16 residues.

This clonotype was seen a few times. The gene calls are TRBV20-1 and TRBJ2-5; tentatively, D is TRBD2 (6 bases). Looked up from germline, CDR1 is DFQATT and CDR2 is SNEGSKA (reference sequence). The V end was cut by 0 bases, the J end by 0 bases, with 17 bases between. The CDR3 extends over 17 amino acids. Here the CDR3 reads CSARDQKAGWNQETQYF. In DNA form, the CDR3 reads TGCAGTGCTAGAGATCAAAAGGCGGGGTGGAACCAAGAGACCCAGTACTTC.

The V call is TRBV7-9, the J call TRBJ2-5; the D is unclear. V was pared by 6 bases and J by 11 bases, with 22 bases between. CDR3 length: 14 amino acids. Per the germline V gene, CDR1 is SEHNR and CDR2 is FQNEAQ (reference sequence). The chain's CDR3 is CASRPSPSYDGQYF. The CDR3 bases are TGTGCCAGCAGGCCTTCGCCATCGTATGATGGGCAGTACTTC.

V is TRBV2 and J is TRBJ1-5; maybe TRBD1 (6 bases). The V end was cut by 4 bases, the J end by 6 bases, with 10 bases between. The CDR3 is 13 amino acids. CDR1 SNHLY and CDR2 FYNNEI come from the germline V gene. CDR3 in DNA: TGTGCCAGCAGTGGGGACACGGTTCAGCCCCAGCATTTT. Its translation is CASSGDTVQPQHF.

This clonotype was observed many times. Germline is not matched at one junction end, which may reflect a read error. V gene TRBV7-2 combines with J gene TRBJ2-5; 9 nucleotides line up with TRBD2. The CDR3 runs to 14 residues. The germline CDR1 and CDR2 sequences are SGHTA and FQGNSA. The CDR3 reads CASSLAGVGETQYF. DNA for the CDR3: TGTGCCAGCAGTTTAGCGGGAGTTGGGGAGACCCAGTACTTC.

The chain recombines TRBV3-1 with TRBJ2-3; D may be TRBD2 (6 bases). V shed 3 bases and J shed 3 bases, with 10 bases lying between them. In germline, CDR1 is LGHDT, CDR2 YNNKEL (reference sequence). The CDR3 length is 14 residues. The CDR3, as DNA: TGTGCCAGCAGCCAGGGACTGACAACAGATACGCAGTATTTT. Encoded protein: CASSQGLTTDTQYF.

CDR3 in DNA: TGCAGTGCTAGCTTGATAGCGGGAGGGGGCGAGCAGTACTTC. Its translation is CSASLIAGGGEQYF. The chain links TRBV20-1 to TRBJ2-5; 11 positions match TRBD2. The J call is doubtful: the DNA matches TRBJ2-7 better. CDR1 DFQATT and CDR2 SNEGSKA come from the germline V gene (reference sequence). The CDR3 contains 14 residues.

This clonotype is a singleton in its sample. The rearrangement links TRBV6-2 or TRBV6-3 to TRBJ1-5; D is unresolved. V lost 1 base and J 6 bases, leaving 7 bases between the germline ends. The CDR3 is 13 amino acids. Germline V gene data show CDR1 as MNHEY and CDR2 as SVGEGT. The DNA for the CDR3 is TGTGCCAGCAGTTACTGGGATACTCAGCCCCAGCATTTT. Encoded protein: CASSYWDTQPQHF.

This clonotype was picked up one time. The chain has TRBV7-2 and TRBJ2-3; 7 bases line up with TRBD2. The CDR3 spans 18 residues. V lost 1 base to trimming and J lost 7 bases; unmatched junction nucleotides: 17. CDR1 and CDR2 (germline): SGHTA, FQGNSA. CDR3 sequence reads: CASSLEVRPGGGRNTQYF. CDR3 DNA sequence: TGTGCCAGCAGCTTAGAGGTCCGGCCTGGCGGGGGACGGAATACGCAGTATTTT. Together with reference TRBV7-2 and TRBJ2-3, the CDR3 gives the full variable domain: GAGVSQSPSNKVTEKGKDVELRCDPISGHTALYWYRQSLGQGLEFLIYFQGNSAPDKSGLPSDRFSAERTGGSVSTLTIQRTQQEDSAVYLCASSLEVRPGGGRNTQYFGPGTRLTVL.

This clonotype was seen a handful of times. This chain uses TRBV6-2 or TRBV6-3 with TRBJ2-1; D is ambiguous. Germline V gives CDR1 MNHEY, CDR2 SVGEGT. This CDR3 is built from 15 residues. The V end lost 6 bases, the J end lost 0 bases, and 12 bases lay between the germline ends. CDR3 coding DNA: TGTGCCAGCAGAGACCACTCGGGCTCCTACAATGAGCAGTTCTTC. Encoded protein: CASRDHSGSYNEQFF.

The CDR3 coding sequence is TGCAGTGCTAGAGATGGGGGACTAGCGGGAAAGAACTACTACGAGCAGTACTTC. As protein: CSARDGGLAGKNYYEQYF. J is TRBJ2-5 and V is TRBV20-1; 13 positions match TRBD2. The last part of the DNA fits TRBJ2-7 better; the J call may be wrong. CDR1 DFQATT and CDR2 SNEGSKA come from the germline V gene (reference sequence). This CDR3 has 18 residues.

The chain couples TRBV28 to TRBJ2-7; 7 positions agree with TRBD1. CDR3 size: 13 residues. The germline gives CDR1 MDHEN, CDR2 SYDVKM. V lost 8 bases and J lost 5; bases outside the gene matches: 9. CDR3 region: CASWDRRDDEQYF. CDR3 in DNA: TGTGCCAGCTGGGACAGACGAGATGACGAGCAGTACTTC. Variable domain in full (rest from reference TRBV28 and TRBJ2-7): DVKVTQSSRYLVKRTGEKVFLECVQDMDHENMFWYRQDPGLGLRLIYFSYDVKMKEKGDIPEGYSVSREKKERFSLILESASTNQTSMYLCASWDRRDDEQYFGPGTRLTVT.

Regarding this clonotype: Given a much more abundant clone one base away, this may be a read error. V usage is TRBV25-1 and J usage is TRBJ2-7; D remains ambiguous. V lost 4 bases and J 7 bases, leaving 23 bases between the germline ends. There are 16 residues in the CDR3. Germline CDR1 reads MGHDK; CDR2 reads SYGVNS. The CDR3 region has the DNA TGTGCCAGCAGTGGACCGACCGCTCTCCTATACAATGAGCAGTACTTC. This gives the protein CASSGPTALLYNEQYF.

The chain uses TRBV2 and TRBJ1-5; TRBD1 matches 7 bases. The germline V gene has CDR1 SNHLY and CDR2 FYNNEI. V trimming: 8 bases; J trimming: 7 bases; junction bases outside the gene matches: 14. The CDR3 loop spans 15 amino acids. The CDR3 coding sequence is TGTGCCAGCGGTGGAGAAGGGGGCGAAGAACAGCCCCAGCATTTT. This translates into CASGGEGGEEQPQHF.

This clonotype was counted ten times or more. The V gene is TRBV9, the J gene TRBJ2-1; D is ambiguous. V shed 0 bases and J shed 4 bases, with 14 bases lying between them. The CDR3 has 16 amino acids. Germline V lookup: CDR1 SGDLS, CDR2 YYNGEE. The CDR3 is CASSVGGSSSYNEQFF. CDR3 nucleotide sequence: TGTGCCAGCAGCGTAGGCGGCTCCTCGAGTTACAATGAGCAGTTCTTC.

This clonotype was seen more than once but under ten times. The chain has TRBV7-2 and TRBJ2-5; D assignment may be TRBD1 or TRBD2 (5 bases each). Trimming pared 1 base from V and 5 bases from J, leaving 14 bases between. CDR3 length: 15 amino acids. Germline V gives CDR1 SGHTA, CDR2 FQGNSA. The CDR3 region has the DNA TGTGCCAGCAGCTTAGGGTGGGGGTCCCACGAGACCCAGTACTTC. This codes for CASSLGWGSHETQYF.

A remark on this clonotype: This clone may be a read error of a much larger clone one base away. The chain couples TRBV7-2 to TRBJ2-2; D not certain. The V end lost 2 bases, the J end lost 6 bases, and 4 bases lay between the germline ends. The germline gives CDR1 SGHTA, CDR2 FQGNSA. This CDR3 contains 12 residues. CDR3 DNA sequence: TGTGCCAGCAGCTTATATCCCGGGGAGCTGTTTTTT. As protein: CASSLYPGELFF.

The J gene is TRBJ1-4, the V gene TRBV5-1; weak D call: TRBD1 (5 bases). Germline CDR1 SGHRS, CDR2 YFSETQ. The CDR3 length is 14 residues. The germline V and J ends were trimmed by 4 bases and 5 bases, with 12 bases remaining between them. CDR3 bases: TGCGCCAGCAGCCGGGACCGTCTAAATGAAAAACTGTTTTTT. It specifies CASSRDRLNEKLFF.

The chain carries TRBV28 and TRBJ1-4; D possibly corresponds to TRBD1 (6 bases). Per the germline V gene, CDR1 is MDHEN and CDR2 is SYDVKM. CDR3 length: 16 residues. The V end was cut by 11 bases, the J end by 0 bases, with 19 bases between. For the CDR3, the DNA is TGTGCCTCAGGCCTAGGAGGGGGGGCAACTAATGAAAAACTGTTTTTT. This translates into CASGLGGGATNEKLFF.

The gene calls are TRBV7-6 and TRBJ2-5; the D gene is possibly TRBD2 (6 bases). Germline values: CDR1 SGHVS, CDR2 FNYEAQ. The CDR3 runs to 18 residues. V shed 2 bases and J shed 11 bases, with 30 bases lying between them. CDR3 residues: CASSLRHSRDSGRNEQYF. The CDR3 nucleotides read TGTGCCAGCAGCTTAAGGCACAGCCGGGACTCCGGACGAAATGAGCAGTACTTC.

Note on this clonotype: A read error is possible here, since a much larger clone lies one base away. The rearrangement uses TRBV12-3 or TRBV12-4 and TRBJ2-7; no clear D. V was cut by 4 bases and J by 7 bases, with 20 bases left in between. The CDR3 has 15 residues. Written as DNA, the CDR3 is TGTGCCAGCAGTTCGACGGTTTCTTCCTACAATGAGCAGTACTTC. Its translation: CASSSTVSSYNEQYF.

Turning to this clonotype: A read error may be the cause here, since a much bigger clone is one base away. J is TRBJ2-6 and V is TRBV4-3, with a weak D call TRBD1 (5 bases). Trimming took off 0 bases at V and 0 bases at J, with 6 bases between the two ends. The CDR3 is made up of 16 amino acids. The V gene's germline CDR1 is LGHNA and CDR2 YSLEER. The CDR3 sequence is CASSQDGASGANVLTF. CDR3 nucleotide sequence: TGCGCCAGCAGCCAAGATGGGGCCTCTGGGGCCAACGTCCTGACTTTC.

The chain combines TRBV9 with TRBJ2-2; D uncertain. Between the trimmed V and J ends, which lost 0 bases and 6 bases, there was a span of 6 bases. Germline lookup yields CDR1 SGDLS and CDR2 YYNGEE. The CDR3 length is 13 residues. The CDR3 reads CASSVGDSGELFF. The CDR3 DNA reads TGTGCCAGCAGCGTAGGTGACTCCGGGGAGCTGTTTTTT.